This T cell receptor beta chain came from a study of CD8+CD57+ T cells in acquired aplastic anemia. Turning to the study itself: Roughly 11 million reads were obtained on average for healthy donor CD4+ cells.

CDR1 is SGHNT and CDR2 is YYREEE in the germline V gene (reference sequence). This CDR3 has 16 residues. The V gene lost 0 bases and the J gene lost 4 bases, with 14 bases spanning the gap. Note on this clonotype: What it binds is unknown.

Study conclusions and caveats: Researchers report that around 31 CD8+ CDR3 sequences appeared in both patients and controls.

Genomic DNA, the template, was used for profiling of the TCR beta VDJ and CDR3. TCRdb itself ran the reads through MiXCR, one entry per CDR3 protein. The data hold 200,000 to 250,000 distinct CDR3 sequences, with over 55% observed a single time. Material for sequencing was sorted CD4+, CD8+, or CD8+CD57+ T cells (not recorded which) from PBMCs. The sequence was obtained from a human donor in good health. The chain uses TRBV5-4 and TRBJ1-3; no clear D gene. The CDR3: CASSLDLGPLGNTIYF. The CDR3 nucleotides are TGTGCCAGCAGCTTGGACTTAGGGCCACTAGGAAACACCATATATTTT.